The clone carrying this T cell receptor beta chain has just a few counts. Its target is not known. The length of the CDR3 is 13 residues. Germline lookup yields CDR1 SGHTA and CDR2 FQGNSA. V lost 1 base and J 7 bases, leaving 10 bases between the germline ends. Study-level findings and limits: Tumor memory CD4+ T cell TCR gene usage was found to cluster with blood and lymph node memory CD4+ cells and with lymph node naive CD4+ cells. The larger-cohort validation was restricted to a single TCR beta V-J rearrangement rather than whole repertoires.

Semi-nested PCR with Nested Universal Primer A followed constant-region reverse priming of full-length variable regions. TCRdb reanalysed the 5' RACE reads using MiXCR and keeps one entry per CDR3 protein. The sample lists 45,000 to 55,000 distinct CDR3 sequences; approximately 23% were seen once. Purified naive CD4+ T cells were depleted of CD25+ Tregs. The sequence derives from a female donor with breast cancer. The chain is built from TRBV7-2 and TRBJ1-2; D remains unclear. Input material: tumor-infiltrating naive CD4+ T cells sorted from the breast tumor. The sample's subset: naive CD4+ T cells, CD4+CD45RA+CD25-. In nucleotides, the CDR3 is TGTGCCAGCAGCTTAGTTGGTGTGGGTGGCTACACCTTC. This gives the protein CASSLVGVGGYTF.